One and the same sample provided the 20 T cell receptor beta chains below, sequenced in a study of blood T cell repertoires in COVID-19. Only in-frame clones appear in the TCRdb table, and some are missing; sequencing was by immunoSEQ multiplex PCR. This sample carries under 200,000 clones, around 83% of them seen once, and the ten largest clones take roughly 20%. Sequencing was carried out using peripheral blood. The receptors here all came from a woman in her 70s who had recovered from COVID-19.

This clone was recorded only once. An end of the junction differs from the germline gene, which may be a read error. This chain joins TRBV7-7 and TRBJ2-5, with 7 bases aligning to TRBD1. The CDR3 spans 13 residues. CDR1 and CDR2 (germline): SSHAT, FNYEAQ (reference sequence). This chain's CDR3 is CASSLDRAQTQYF. In DNA, the CDR3 is TGTGCTAGCAGCCTCGACAGGGCCCAGACCCAGTACTTC.

The rearrangement links TRBV5-1 to TRBJ1-2, with D perhaps TRBD1 (6 bases). The CDR3 consists of 15 residues. CDR1 and CDR2 from the germline V gene are SGHRS and YFSETQ. The V end lost 0 bases, the J end lost 1 base, and 10 bases lay between the germline ends. CDR3 sequence: CASSLARGNNYGYTF. CDR3 nucleotide sequence: TGCGCCAGCAGCTTGGCCAGGGGCAATAACTATGGCTACACCTTC. The full variable domain, in which reference TRBV5-1 and TRBJ1-2 provide the parts outside the CDR3, is KAGVTQTPRYLIKTRGQQVTLSCSPISGHRSVSWYQQTPGQGLQFLFEYFSETQRNKGNFPGRFSGRQFSNSRSEMNVSTLELGDSALYLCASSLARGNNYGYTFGSGTRLTVV.

The chain employs TRBV2 and TRBJ1-1; 8 nucleotides line up with TRBD1. V lost 7 bases, J lost 2 bases, and 12 bases stayed unmatched. The CDR3 totals 16 residues. Germline V gene sequence: CDR1 SNHLY, CDR2 FYNNEI. DNA for the CDR3: TGTGCCAGCAACAGGGGGGCAGGGGACTTTAACACTGAAGCTTTCTTT. Translating gives CASNRGAGDFNTEAFF.

The chain carries TRBV11-2 and TRBJ1-1; TRBD1 might be the D (5 bases). The ends were cut back, 7 bases at V and 4 bases at J, with 16 bases in the middle. The germline V gene has CDR1 SGHAT and CDR2 FQNNGV. The CDR3 spans 14 residues. DNA for the CDR3: TGTGCCAGCACCAGAGGGGCGGGGGGCACTGAAGCTTTCTTT. Encoded protein: CASTRGAGGTEAFF.

The gene calls are TRBV6-2 or TRBV6-3 and TRBJ1-2; weak D call: TRBD1 (5 bases). V lost 5 bases and J lost 4, with 23 bases in between. The length of the CDR3 is 17 residues. Germline-derived CDR1 and CDR2 are MNHEY and SVGEGT. Here the CDR3 DNA reads TGTGCCAGCAGTCCCCGGGCCCCGGGAGGGGATGGCTATGGCTACACCTTC. Translated: CASSPRAPGGDGYGYTF.

The V and J genes are TRBV13 and TRBJ2-7; 14 bases align to TRBD2. This CDR3 is built from 16 residues. Trimming cost V 0 bases and J 3 bases; bases outside gene matches: 1. Germline V gives CDR1 PRHDT, CDR2 FYEKMQ (reference sequence). The CDR3 coding sequence is TGTGCCAGCAGCTTAGGGGGACTAGCGGGAGTCTACGAGCAGTACTTC. The encoded protein is CASSLGGLAGVYEQYF.

V is TRBV6-9 and J is TRBJ2-3; 10 positions agree with TRBD2. Germline CDR1 is MNHGY and CDR2 is SVAAGI. Trimming at V came to 7 bases and at J to 2 bases, leaving 21 bases not matched to a gene. The CDR3 covers 20 residues. Written as DNA, the CDR3 is TGTGCCAGCAACCACCCGACGGGTAGCGGGGGGCCGCCCCTCACAGATACGCAGTATTTT. Protein product: CASNHPTGSGGPPLTDTQYF.

V is TRBV20-1 and J is TRBJ1-6; 10 nucleotides agree with TRBD1. CDR1 DFQATT and CDR2 SNEGSKA come from the germline V gene (reference sequence). J gave up 8 bases and V 3 bases, and 7 bases lay outside the gene matches. The CDR3 loop spans 15 amino acids. For the CDR3, the DNA is TGCAGTGCTAGTAGTGCCGGGACAGGGGATTCACCCCTCCACTTT. Translated: CSASSAGTGDSPLHF.

This clone appeared a few times. V gene TRBV2 combines with J gene TRBJ1-1; D might be TRBD1 (6 bases). This CDR3 region has 17 residues. Germline V gene data show CDR1 as SNHLY and CDR2 as FYNNEI. Trimming took off 7 bases at V and 0 bases at J, with 21 bases between the two ends. In nucleotides, the CDR3 is TGTGCCAGCACCGAACTCGGGACAAGGGGGATGAACACTGAAGCTTTCTTT. Protein product: CASTELGTRGMNTEAFF.

This chain uses TRBV3-1 (or the pseudogene TRBV3-2) with TRBJ2-7; the match to TRBD1 covers 11 bases. Germline-derived CDR1 and CDR2 are LGHDT and YNNKEL (reference sequence). The CDR3 covers 16 residues. V trimming: 4 bases; J trimming: 6 bases; junction bases outside the gene matches: 11. CDR3 in amino acids: CASSLPNSGQGGEQYF. DNA for the CDR3: TGTGCCAGCAGCCTTCCAAACTCGGGACAGGGGGGCGAGCAGTACTTC.

The J gene is TRBJ1-6, the V gene TRBV5-1; D is ambiguous. V gave up 0 bases and J gave up 8 bases, with 12 bases separating them. Germline lookup yields CDR1 SGHRS and CDR2 YFSETQ. The CDR3 sequence is 15 residues long. CDR3 loop: CASSLEAGRDSPLHF. The CDR3 DNA reads TGCGCCAGCAGCTTGGAGGCGGGTCGGGATTCACCCCTCCACTTT.

This chain joins TRBV6-5 and TRBJ2-1; TRBD1 matches 7 bases. The CDR3 sequence is 13 residues long. Germline lookup yields CDR1 MNHEY and CDR2 SVGAGI. Trimming cost V 10 bases and J 0 bases; bases outside gene matches: 3. The CDR3 DNA is TGTGCCACCCGGGACAGCTCCTACAATGAGCAGTTCTTC. Amino acids: CATRDSSYNEQFF.

Points on this clone: Other DNA sequences within the sample encode an identical CDR3. The chain joins TRBV10-3 to TRBJ1-1; D gene unclear. Germline CDR1 reads ENHRY; CDR2 reads SYGVKD. Trimming shortened V by 0 bases and J by 5 bases, and 7 bases separated the two germline ends. The CDR3 runs 13 residues. The CDR3 spells CAISESGGTEAFF. In DNA form, the CDR3 reads TGTGCCATCAGTGAGTCAGGAGGAACTGAAGCTTTCTTT.

This clone appeared once. The chain combines TRBV20-1 with TRBJ1-2, with D perhaps TRBD1 (5 bases). CDR3 length: 11 amino acids. V gave up 3 bases and J gave up 7 bases, with 9 bases separating them. Germline V gene data show CDR1 as DFQATT and CDR2 as SNEGSKA (reference sequence). The CDR3: CSASGRVGYTF. Here the CDR3 DNA reads TGCAGTGCTAGTGGCAGGGTTGGCTACACCTTC.

This clone was seen just once. The chain has TRBV30 and TRBJ1-4; 9 nucleotides line up with TRBD1. Germline V gene lookup returns CDR1 GTSNPN and CDR2 SVGIG (reference sequence). CDR3 length: 16 residues. The trim removed 0 bases at V and 7 bases at J, leaving 9 bases unmatched. The CDR3 spells CAWSVLPGQGSEKLFF. CDR3 nucleotide sequence: TGTGCCTGGAGTGTACTCCCGGGACAGGGAAGTGAAAAACTGTTTTTT.

V is TRBV27 and J is TRBJ2-7; the D gene is possibly TRBD2 (6 bases). V lost 0 bases and J lost 3, with 12 bases in between. Germline V gives CDR1 MNHEY, CDR2 SMNVEV (reference sequence). The CDR3 consists of 15 residues. The CDR3 is CASSLSRGLGYEQYF. CDR3 DNA sequence: TGTGCCAGCAGTTTATCGAGGGGACTGGGCTACGAGCAGTACTTC.

The chain recombines TRBV10-3 with TRBJ1-2, with D possibly TRBD1 on 6 matching bases. V gave up 6 bases and J gave up 3 bases, with 14 bases separating them. Germline loops: CDR1 ENHRY, CDR2 SYGVKD. The CDR3 contains 14 residues. The CDR3 nucleotides are TGTGCCATCAGGTCACAGGGCCGTGACTATGGCTACACCTTC. It translates to CAIRSQGRDYGYTF.

V usage is TRBV6-5 and J usage is TRBJ2-1, with a weak D call TRBD2 (5 bases). Germline CDR1 MNHEY, CDR2 SVGAGI. This CDR3 has 15 residues. V was pared by 0 bases and J by 9 bases, with 15 bases between. The CDR3 loop is CASSYSFLASGEQFF. The CDR3 nucleotides read TGTGCCAGCAGTTACTCGTTCCTAGCCTCGGGTGAGCAGTTCTTC.

V usage is TRBV7-3 and J usage is TRBJ2-3; D remains unclear. V lost 5 bases to trimming and J lost 5 bases, with 14 bases between them. There are 14 residues in the CDR3. From germline, CDR1 is SGHTA and CDR2 FQGTGA. DNA for the CDR3: TGTGCCAGCAGCCTAGGCCCAGAGGTAGATACGCAGTATTTT. This translates into CASSLGPEVDTQYF.

This clone has just one count. The V call is TRBV5-6, the J call TRBJ1-2; the match to TRBD1 covers 7 bases. J was trimmed by 4 bases and V by 3 bases; bases with no gene match: 6. Germline V CDR1 and CDR2: SGHDT, YYEEEE. CDR3 length: 14 residues. Here the CDR3 DNA reads TGTGCCAGCAGCTCCAGGGGGGCCGGCTATGGCTACACCTTC. It translates to CASSSRGAGYGYTF. Based on the CDR3 plus reference TRBV5-6 and TRBJ1-2, the full variable domain is DAGVTQSPTHLIKTRGQQVTLRCSPKSGHDTVSWYQQALGQGPQFIFQYYEEEERQRGNFPDRFSGHQFPNYSSELNVNALLLGDSALYLCASSSRGAGYGYTFGSGTRLTVV.